A selection of T cell receptor beta chains follows, all from one sample in a study of cytomegalovirus exposure and HLA in healthy donors. The assay was immunoSEQ multiplex PCR, and TCRdb's table has in-frame clones only and misses some. The sample has some 120,000 clones, 65% to 80% seen once; the top ten hold over 0.9%. Sequenced: PBMCs. The receptors come from a human donor in good health. CDR3s include the opening cysteine and the closing phenylalanine or tryptophan. The order of the fields is J gene, V gene, clone size, D gene, CDR3 protein, CDR3 DNA. The D gene is left open where the match is weak. Clone size is given for some rows only: seen once, a few or many times, or a class if the clone is expanded.

j_gene: TRBJ1-5; v_gene: TRBV6-5; abundance: NA; d_gene: NA; CDR3aa: CASSRGTEDQPQHF; CDR3nt: TGTGCCAGCAGTCGCGGGACTGAGGATCAGCCCCAGCATTTT
j_gene: TRBJ1-5; v_gene: TRBV7-8; abundance: once; d_gene: NA; CDR3aa: CASSLLFQGWWPQHF; CDR3nt: TGTGCCAGCAGCTTACTCTTTCAGGGTTGGTGGCCCCAGCATTTT
j_gene: TRBJ1-5; v_gene: TRBV6-4; abundance: few; d_gene: NA; CDR3aa: CASSEDSGGNQPQHF; CDR3nt: TGTGCCAGCAGTGAAGATTCAGGGGGCAATCAGCCCCAGCATTTT
j_gene: TRBJ2-7; v_gene: TRBV5-1; abundance: few; d_gene: TRBD1; CDR3aa: CASSLGPGQDYEQYF; CDR3nt: TGCGCCAGCAGCTTGGGCCCGGGACAGGACTACGAGCAGTACTTC
j_gene: TRBJ1-1; v_gene: TRBV28; abundance: NA; d_gene: TRBD1; CDR3aa: CASSLDRSEAFF; CDR3nt: TGTGCCAGCAGTTTGGACAGGTCTGAAGCTTTCTTT
j_gene: TRBJ2-7; v_gene: TRBV5-1; abundance: NA; d_gene: NA; CDR3aa: CASSSATGGVYEQYF; CDR3nt: TGCGCCAGCAGCTCGGCGACGGGGGGCGTCTACGAGCAGTACTTC
j_gene: TRBJ2-7; v_gene: TRBV7-6; abundance: NA; d_gene: NA; CDR3aa: CASSLGGTYEQYF; CDR3nt: TGTGCCAGCAGCTTAGGCGGAACCTACGAGCAGTACTTC
j_gene: TRBJ1-3; v_gene: TRBV2; abundance: NA; d_gene: TRBD1; CDR3aa: CASTGQDTRGNTIYF; CDR3nt: TGTGCCAGCACGGGACAGGACACCCGTGGAAACACCATATATTTT
j_gene: TRBJ2-2; v_gene: TRBV6-6; abundance: once; d_gene: TRBD2; CDR3aa: CASSFGGANTGELFF; CDR3nt: TGTGCCAGCAGTTTCGGGGGGGCGAACACCGGGGAGCTGTTTTTT
j_gene: TRBJ1-2; v_gene: TRBV10-2; abundance: NA; d_gene: NA; CDR3aa: CASRMDSNYGYTF; CDR3nt: TGCGCCAGCAGGATGGACAGCAACTATGGCTACACCTTC
j_gene: TRBJ1-1; v_gene: TRBV28; abundance: NA; d_gene: TRBD1; CDR3aa: CASSSGQVTEAFF; CDR3nt: TGTGCCAGCAGTTCCGGACAGGTCACTGAAGCTTTCTTT
j_gene: TRBJ2-2; v_gene: TRBV5-1; abundance: NA; d_gene: TRBD1; CDR3aa: CASSWDGQGTGELFF; CDR3nt: TGCGCCAGCAGCTGGGACGGACAGGGGACCGGGGAGCTGTTTTTT
j_gene: TRBJ1-4; v_gene: TRBV4-2; abundance: NA; d_gene: NA; CDR3aa: CASSQETVNEKLFF; CDR3nt: TGTGCCAGCAGCCAAGAAACGGTTAATGAAAAACTGTTTTTT
j_gene: TRBJ1-5; v_gene: TRBV9; abundance: NA; d_gene: TRBD1; CDR3aa: CASSEKGALNQPQHF; CDR3nt: TGTGCCAGCAGCGAAAAGGGGGCCCTCAATCAGCCCCAGCATTTT
j_gene: TRBJ1-1; v_gene: TRBV25-1; abundance: NA; d_gene: TRBD1; CDR3aa: CASSAFEIYRGNTEAFF; CDR3nt: TGTGCCAGCAGTGCCTTCGAGATTTACAGGGGTAACACTGAAGCTTTCTTT
j_gene: TRBJ2-7; v_gene: TRBV27; abundance: NA; d_gene: NA; CDR3aa: CASSLYATYEQYF; CDR3nt: TGTGCCAGCAGTCTCTACGCCACCTACGAGCAGTACTTC
j_gene: TRBJ1-4; v_gene: TRBV28; abundance: NA; d_gene: NA; CDR3aa: CASFLISGKEKLFF; CDR3nt: TGTGCCAGCTTTTTGATCTCGGGGAAGGAAAAACTGTTTTTT
j_gene: TRBJ2-1; v_gene: TRBV7-9; abundance: NA; d_gene: NA; CDR3aa: CSSSLIESHHEQFF; CDR3nt: TGTTCCAGCAGCTTAATAGAAAGTCACCATGAGCAGTTCTTC